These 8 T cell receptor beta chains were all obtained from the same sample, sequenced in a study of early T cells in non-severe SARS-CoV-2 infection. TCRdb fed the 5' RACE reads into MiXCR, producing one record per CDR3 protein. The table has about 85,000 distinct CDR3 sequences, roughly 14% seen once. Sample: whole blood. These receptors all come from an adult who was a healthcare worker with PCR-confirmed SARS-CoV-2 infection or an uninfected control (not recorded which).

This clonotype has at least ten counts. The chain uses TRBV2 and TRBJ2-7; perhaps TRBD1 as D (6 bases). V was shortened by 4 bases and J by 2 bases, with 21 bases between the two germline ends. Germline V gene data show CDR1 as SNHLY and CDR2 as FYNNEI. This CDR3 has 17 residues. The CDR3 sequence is CASSGPNYRVTPYEQYF. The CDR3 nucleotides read TGTGCCAGCAGTGGCCCGAACTACAGGGTTACCCCCTACGAGCAGTACTTC.

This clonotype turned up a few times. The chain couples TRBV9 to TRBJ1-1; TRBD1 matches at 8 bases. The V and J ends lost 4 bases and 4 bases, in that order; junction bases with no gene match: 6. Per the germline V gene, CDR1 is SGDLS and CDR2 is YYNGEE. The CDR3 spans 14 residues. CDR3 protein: CASSPRTGTTEAFF. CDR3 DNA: TGTGCCAGCAGCCCGCGGACAGGGACCACTGAAGCTTTCTTT.

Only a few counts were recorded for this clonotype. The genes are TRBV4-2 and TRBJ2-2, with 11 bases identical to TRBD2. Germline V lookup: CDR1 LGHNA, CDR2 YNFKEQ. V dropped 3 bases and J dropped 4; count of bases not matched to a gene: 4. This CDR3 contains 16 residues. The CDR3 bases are TGTGCCAGCAGCCAGCGGGGGACTAGCGGCACCGGGGAGCTGTTTTTT. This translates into CASSQRGTSGTGELFF.

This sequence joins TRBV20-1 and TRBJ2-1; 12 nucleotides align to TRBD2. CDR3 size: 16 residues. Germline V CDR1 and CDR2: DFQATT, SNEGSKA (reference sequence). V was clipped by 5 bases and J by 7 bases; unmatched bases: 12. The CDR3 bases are TGCAGTGCTCGACTAGCGGGAGTTCGGCGCAGTAATGAGCAGTTCTTC. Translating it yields CSARLAGVRRSNEQFF.

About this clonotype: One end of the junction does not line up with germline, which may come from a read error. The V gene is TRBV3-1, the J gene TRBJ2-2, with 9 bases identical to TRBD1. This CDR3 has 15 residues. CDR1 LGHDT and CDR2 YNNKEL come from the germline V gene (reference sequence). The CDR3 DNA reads TGTGCCAGCAGCCAAGAATGGACAGGGGTCGGGGGGCTGTTTTTT. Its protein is CASSQEWTGVGGLFF. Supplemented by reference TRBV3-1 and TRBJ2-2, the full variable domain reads DTAVSQTPKYLVTQMGNDKSIKCEQNLGHDTMYWYKQDSKKFLKIMFSYNNKELIINETVPNRFSPKSPDKAHLNLHINSLELGDSAVYFCASSQEWTGVGGLFFGEGSRLTVL.

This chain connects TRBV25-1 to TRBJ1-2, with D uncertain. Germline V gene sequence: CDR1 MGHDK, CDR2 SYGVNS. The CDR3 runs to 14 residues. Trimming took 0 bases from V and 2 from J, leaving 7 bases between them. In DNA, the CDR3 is TGTGCCAGCAGTGAATACAGACGCAACTATGGCTACACCTTC. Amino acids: CASSEYRRNYGYTF.

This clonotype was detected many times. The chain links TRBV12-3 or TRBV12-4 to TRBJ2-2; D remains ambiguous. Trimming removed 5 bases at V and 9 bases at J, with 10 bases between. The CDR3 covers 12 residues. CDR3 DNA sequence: TGTGCCAGCAGTCCTATCTACTGGGAGCTGTTTTTT. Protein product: CASSPIYWELFF.

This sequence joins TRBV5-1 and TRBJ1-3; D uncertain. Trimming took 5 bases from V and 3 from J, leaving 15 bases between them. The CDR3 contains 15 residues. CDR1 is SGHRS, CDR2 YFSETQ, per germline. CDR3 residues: CASRTNGEIGNTIYF. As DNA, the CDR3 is TGCGCCAGCAGGACGAACGGGGAGATTGGAAACACCATATATTTT.